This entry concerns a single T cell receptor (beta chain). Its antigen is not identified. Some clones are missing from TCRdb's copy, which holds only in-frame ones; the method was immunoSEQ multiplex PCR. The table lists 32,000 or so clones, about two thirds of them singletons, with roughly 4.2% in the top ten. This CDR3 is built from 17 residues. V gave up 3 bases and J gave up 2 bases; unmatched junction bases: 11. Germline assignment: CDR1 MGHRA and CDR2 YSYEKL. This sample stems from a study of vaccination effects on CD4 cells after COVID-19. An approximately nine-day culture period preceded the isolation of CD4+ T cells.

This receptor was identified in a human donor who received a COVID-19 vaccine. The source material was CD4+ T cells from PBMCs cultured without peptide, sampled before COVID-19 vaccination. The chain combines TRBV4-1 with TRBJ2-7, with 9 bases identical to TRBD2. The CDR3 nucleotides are TGCGCCAGCAGCCAGTATCCTAAGACTAGCGGAGCCTACGAGCAGTACTTC. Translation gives CASSQYPKTSGAYEQYF.